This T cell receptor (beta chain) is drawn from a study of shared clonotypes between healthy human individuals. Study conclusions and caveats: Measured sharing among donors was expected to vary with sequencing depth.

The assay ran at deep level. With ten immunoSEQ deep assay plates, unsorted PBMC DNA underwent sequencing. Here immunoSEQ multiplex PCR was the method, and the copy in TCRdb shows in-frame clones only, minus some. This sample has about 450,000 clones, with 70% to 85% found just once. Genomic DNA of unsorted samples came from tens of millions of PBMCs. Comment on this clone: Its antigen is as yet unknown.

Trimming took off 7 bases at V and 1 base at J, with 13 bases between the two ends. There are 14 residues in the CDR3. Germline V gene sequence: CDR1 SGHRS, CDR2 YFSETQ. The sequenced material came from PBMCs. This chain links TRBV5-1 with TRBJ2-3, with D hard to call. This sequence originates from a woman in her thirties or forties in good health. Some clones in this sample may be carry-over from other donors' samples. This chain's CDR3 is CASCEDHRTDTQYF. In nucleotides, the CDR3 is TGCGCCAGCTGCGAGGACCATCGCACAGATACGCAGTATTTT.